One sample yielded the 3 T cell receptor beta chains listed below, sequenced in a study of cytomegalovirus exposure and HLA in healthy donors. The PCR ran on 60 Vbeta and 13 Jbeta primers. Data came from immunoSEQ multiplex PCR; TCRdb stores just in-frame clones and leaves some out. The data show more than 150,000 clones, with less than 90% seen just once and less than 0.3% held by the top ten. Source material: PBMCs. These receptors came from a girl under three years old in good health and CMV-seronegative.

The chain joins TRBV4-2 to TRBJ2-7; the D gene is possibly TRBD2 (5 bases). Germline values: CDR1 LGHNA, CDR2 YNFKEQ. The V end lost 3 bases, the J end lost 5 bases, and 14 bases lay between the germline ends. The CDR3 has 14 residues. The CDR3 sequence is CASSQPGEMDEQYF. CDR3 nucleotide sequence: TGTGCCAGCAGCCAGCCCGGGGAAATGGACGAGCAGTACTTC.

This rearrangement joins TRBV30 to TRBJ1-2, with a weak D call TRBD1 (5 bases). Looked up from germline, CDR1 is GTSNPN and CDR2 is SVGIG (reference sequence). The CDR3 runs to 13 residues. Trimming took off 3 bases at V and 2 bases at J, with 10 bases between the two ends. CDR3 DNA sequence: TGTGCCTGGAGGGGTGACAGAAACTATGGCTACACCTTC. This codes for CAWRGDRNYGYTF.

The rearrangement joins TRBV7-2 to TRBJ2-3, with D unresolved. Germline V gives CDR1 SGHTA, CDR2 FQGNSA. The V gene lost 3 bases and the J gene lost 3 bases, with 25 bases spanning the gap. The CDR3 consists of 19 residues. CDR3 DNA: TGTGCCAGCAGCTTTACTTCGTGGCCTGACCCCCACAGTACAGATACGCAGTATTTT. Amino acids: CASSFTSWPDPHSTDTQYF.